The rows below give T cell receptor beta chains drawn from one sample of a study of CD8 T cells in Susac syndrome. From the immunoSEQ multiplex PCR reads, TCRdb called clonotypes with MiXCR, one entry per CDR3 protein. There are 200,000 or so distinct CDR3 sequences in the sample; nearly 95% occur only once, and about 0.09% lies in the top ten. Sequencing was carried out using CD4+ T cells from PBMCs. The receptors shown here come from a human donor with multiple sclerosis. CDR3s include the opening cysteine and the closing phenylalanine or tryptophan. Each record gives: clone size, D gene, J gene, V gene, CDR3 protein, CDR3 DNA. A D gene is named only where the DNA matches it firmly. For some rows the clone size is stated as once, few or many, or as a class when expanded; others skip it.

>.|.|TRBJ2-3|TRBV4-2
CASSQQSGTDTQYF
TGTGCCAGCAGCCAACAGTCGGGCACAGATACGCAGTATTTT
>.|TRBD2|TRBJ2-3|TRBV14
CASSQDPAGGPADTQYF
TGTGCCAGCAGCCAAGATCCAGCGGGAGGGCCAGCAGATACGCAGTATTTT
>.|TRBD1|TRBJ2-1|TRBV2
CASSDRGWYEQFF
TGTGCCAGCAGCGACAGGGGGTGGTATGAGCAGTTCTTC
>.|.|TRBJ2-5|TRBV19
CASSDTRTETQYF
TGTGCCAGTAGTGATACACGGACGGAGACCCAGTACTTC
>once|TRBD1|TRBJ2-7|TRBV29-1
CSVLTGAFDEQYF
TGCAGCGTTTTAACAGGGGCTTTCGACGAGCAGTACTTC
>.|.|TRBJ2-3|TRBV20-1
CSARWTADTQYF
TGCAGTGCGCGCTGGACAGCAGATACGCAGTATTTT
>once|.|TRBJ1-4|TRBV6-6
CASSYSPDNRVEKLFF
TGTGCCAGCAGTTACTCCCCTGACAACAGAGTCGAAAAACTGTTTTTT
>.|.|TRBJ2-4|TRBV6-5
CASSYGRWPKNIQYF
TGTGCCAGCAGTTACGGTCGGTGGCCCAAAAACATTCAGTACTTC
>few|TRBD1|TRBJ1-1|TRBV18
CASSLGQGATEAFF
TGTGCCAGCTCACTGGGACAGGGGGCAACTGAAGCTTTCTTT
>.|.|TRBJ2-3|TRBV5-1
CASSLEGRLKGTDTQYF
TGCGCCAGCAGCTTGGAAGGGCGACTAAAGGGCACAGATACGCAGTATTTT
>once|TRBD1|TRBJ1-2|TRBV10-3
CAINEGASYGYTF
TGTGCCATCAATGAGGGGGCCTCCTATGGCTACACCTTC
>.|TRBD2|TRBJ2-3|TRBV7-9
CASRRTRDTQYF
TGTGCCAGCAGGCGGACTAGAGATACGCAGTATTTT
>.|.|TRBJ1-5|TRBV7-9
CASSQGFSQPQHF
TGTGCCAGCAGCCAAGGGTTTAGTCAGCCCCAGCATTTT
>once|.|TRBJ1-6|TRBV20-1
CSAARGSRVRPLHF
TGCAGTGCTGCCCGGGGTTCCCGGGTGAGACCCCTCCACTTT
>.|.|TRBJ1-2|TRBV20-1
CSARDWSRGFYGYTF
TGCAGTGCTAGAGATTGGAGCAGGGGCTTTTATGGCTACACCTTC
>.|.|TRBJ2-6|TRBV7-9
CASSLRRDSGANVLTF
TGTGCCAGCAGCTTAAGACGGGACTCTGGGGCCAACGTCCTGACTTTC
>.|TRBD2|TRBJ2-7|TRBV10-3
CAISVGTSGVGEQYF
TGTGCCATCAGTGTCGGGACTAGCGGGGTAGGCGAGCAGTACTTC
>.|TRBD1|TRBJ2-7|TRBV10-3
CAISIPGQGRYEQYF
TGTGCCATCTCCATTCCGGGACAGGGCCGCTACGAGCAGTACTTC
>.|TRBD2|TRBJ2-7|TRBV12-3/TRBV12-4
CASSFLGTSGDLYEQYF
TGTGCCAGCAGTTTTCTGGGAACTAGCGGGGACCTCTACGAGCAGTACTTC
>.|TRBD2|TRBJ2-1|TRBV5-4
CASSPGTSGREYNYNEQFF
TGTGCCAGCAGCCCCGGGACTAGCGGGAGGGAGTATAACTACAATGAGCAGTTCTTC
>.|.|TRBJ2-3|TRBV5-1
CASSDGTTDTQYF
TGCGCCAGCAGCGACGGGACCACAGATACGCAGTATTTT
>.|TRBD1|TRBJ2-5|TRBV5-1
CASSLGDREQETQYF
TGCGCCAGCAGCTTGGGGGACAGGGAACAAGAGACCCAGTACTTC